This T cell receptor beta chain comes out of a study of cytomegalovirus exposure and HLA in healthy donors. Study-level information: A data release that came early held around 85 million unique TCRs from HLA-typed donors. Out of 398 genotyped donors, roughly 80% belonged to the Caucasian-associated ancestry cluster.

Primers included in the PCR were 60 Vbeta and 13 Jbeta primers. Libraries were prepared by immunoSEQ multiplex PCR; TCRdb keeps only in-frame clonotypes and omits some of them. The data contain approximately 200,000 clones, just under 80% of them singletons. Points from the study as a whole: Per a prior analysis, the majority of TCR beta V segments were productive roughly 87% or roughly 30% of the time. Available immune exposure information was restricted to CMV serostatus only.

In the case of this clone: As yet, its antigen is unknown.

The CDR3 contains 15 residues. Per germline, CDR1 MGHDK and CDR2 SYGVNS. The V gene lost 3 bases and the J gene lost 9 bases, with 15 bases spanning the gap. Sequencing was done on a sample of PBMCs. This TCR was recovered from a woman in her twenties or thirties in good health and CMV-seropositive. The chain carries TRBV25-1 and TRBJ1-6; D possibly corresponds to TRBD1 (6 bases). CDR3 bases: TGTGCCAGCAGTGACTCGACAGGCGTCGCTTCACCCCTCCACTTT. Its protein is CASSDSTGVASPLHF.